The present entry profiles one TCR beta chain with its context. The V segment lost 6 bases and the J segment 0 bases; nucleotides outside the gene matches: 9. Germline V gene lookup returns CDR1 SGHTA and CDR2 FQGNSA. This CDR3 region has 16 residues. These data originate in a study of blood T cell repertoires in COVID-19. For the study at large: The United States, Italy and Spain were the sources of the acute and convalescent COVID-19 samples.

Method: immunoSEQ multiplex PCR; TCRdb's copy keeps in-frame clones and lacks some. The top ten clones hold around 13% of a sample with fewer than 350,000 clones, about 88% of them seen once. This chain uses TRBV7-2 with TRBJ2-3; 7 nucleotides align to TRBD2. Source material: peripheral blood. The receptor comes from a woman between 65 and 79 years old with COVID-19, enrolled during active disease. The CDR3 DNA reads TGTGCCAGCAGGTCTCGCGGGGGACCTAGCACAGATACGCAGTATTTT. Protein sequence: CASRSRGGPSTDTQYF.